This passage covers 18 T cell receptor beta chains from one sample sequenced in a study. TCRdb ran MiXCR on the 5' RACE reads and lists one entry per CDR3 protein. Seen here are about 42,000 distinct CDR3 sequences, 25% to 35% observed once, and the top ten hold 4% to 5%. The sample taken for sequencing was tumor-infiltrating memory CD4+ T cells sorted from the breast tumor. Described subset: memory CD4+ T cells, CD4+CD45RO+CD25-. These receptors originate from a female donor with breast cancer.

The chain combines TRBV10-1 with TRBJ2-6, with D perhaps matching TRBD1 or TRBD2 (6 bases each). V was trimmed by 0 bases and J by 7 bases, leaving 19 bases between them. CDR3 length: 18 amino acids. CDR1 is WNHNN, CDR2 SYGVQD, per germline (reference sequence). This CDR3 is CASSESMGTGAEANVLTF. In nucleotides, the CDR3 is TGCGCCAGCAGTGAGTCGATGGGGACGGGGGCTGAAGCCAACGTCCTGACTTTC.

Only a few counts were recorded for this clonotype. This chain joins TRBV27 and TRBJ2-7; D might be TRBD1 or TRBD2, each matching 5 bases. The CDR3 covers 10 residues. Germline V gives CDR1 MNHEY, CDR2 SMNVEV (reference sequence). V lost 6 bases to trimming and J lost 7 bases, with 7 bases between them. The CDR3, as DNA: TGTGCCAGCAGGGGGGAAGAGCAGTACTTC. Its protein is CASRGEEQYF.

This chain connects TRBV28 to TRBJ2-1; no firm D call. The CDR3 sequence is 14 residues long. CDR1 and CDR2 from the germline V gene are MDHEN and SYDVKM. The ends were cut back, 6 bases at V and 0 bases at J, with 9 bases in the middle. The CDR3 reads CASREASSYNEQFF. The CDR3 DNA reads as TGTGCCAGCAGGGAAGCGAGCTCCTACAATGAGCAGTTCTTC.

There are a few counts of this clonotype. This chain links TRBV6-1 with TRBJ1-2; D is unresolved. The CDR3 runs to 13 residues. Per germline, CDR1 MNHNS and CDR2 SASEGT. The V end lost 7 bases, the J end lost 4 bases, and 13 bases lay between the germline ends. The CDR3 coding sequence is TGTGCCAGCACACCTCTCCCCAGCTATGGCTACACCTTC. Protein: CASTPLPSYGYTF.

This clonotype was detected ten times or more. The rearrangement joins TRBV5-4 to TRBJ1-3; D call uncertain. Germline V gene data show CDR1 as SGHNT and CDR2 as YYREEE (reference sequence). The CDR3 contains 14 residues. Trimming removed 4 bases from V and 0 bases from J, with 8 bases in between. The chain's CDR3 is CASSPDRSGNTIYF. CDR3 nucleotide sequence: TGTGCCAGCAGCCCCGACCGCTCTGGAAACACCATATATTTT.

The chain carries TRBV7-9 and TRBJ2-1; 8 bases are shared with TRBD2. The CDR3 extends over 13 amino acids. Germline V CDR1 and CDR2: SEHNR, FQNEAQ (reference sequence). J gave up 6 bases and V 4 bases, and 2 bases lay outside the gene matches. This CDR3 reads CASSSGGFNEQFF. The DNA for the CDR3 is TGTGCCAGCAGCTCGGGGGGGTTCAATGAGCAGTTCTTC.

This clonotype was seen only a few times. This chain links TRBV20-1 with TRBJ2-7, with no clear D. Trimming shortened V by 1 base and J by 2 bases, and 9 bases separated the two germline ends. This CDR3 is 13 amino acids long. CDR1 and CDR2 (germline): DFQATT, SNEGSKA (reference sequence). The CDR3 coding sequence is TGCAGTGCTAGAGCGGAACCGACCTACGAGCAGTACTTC. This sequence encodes CSARAEPTYEQYF.

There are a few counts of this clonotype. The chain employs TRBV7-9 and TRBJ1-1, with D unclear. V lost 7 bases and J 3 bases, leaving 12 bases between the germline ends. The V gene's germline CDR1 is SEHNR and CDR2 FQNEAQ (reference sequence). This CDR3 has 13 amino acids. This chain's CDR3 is CASTLSGDTEAFF. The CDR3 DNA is TGTGCCAGCACCCTCTCCGGAGACACTGAAGCTTTCTTT.

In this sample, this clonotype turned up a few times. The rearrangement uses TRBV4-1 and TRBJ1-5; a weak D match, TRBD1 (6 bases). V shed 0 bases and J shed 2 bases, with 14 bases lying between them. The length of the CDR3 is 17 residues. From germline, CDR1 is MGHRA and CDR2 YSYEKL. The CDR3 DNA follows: TGCGCCAGCAGCCAAGAGTCCAGCAGGGGCGGCAATCAGCCCCAGCATTTT. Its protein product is CASSQESSRGGNQPQHF.

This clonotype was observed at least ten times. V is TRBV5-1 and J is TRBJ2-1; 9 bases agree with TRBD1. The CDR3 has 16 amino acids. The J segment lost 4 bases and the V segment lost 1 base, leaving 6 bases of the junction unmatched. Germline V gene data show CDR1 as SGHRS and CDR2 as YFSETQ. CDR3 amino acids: CASSLSGQGRYNEQFF. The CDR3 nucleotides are TGCGCCAGCAGCTTGTCCGGACAGGGGAGGTACAATGAGCAGTTCTTC.

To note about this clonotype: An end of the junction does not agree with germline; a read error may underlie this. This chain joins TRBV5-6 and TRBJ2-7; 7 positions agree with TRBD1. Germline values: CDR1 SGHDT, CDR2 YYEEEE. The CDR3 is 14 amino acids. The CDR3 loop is CASSSGTASYKQYF. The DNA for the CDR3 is TGTGCCAGCAGCTCCGGGACAGCTTCCTACAAGCAGTACTTC. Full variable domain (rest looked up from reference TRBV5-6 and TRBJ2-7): DAGVTQSPTHLIKTRGQQVTLRCSPKSGHDTVSWYQQALGQGPQFIFQYYEEEERQRGNFPDRFSGHQFPNYSSELNVNALLLGDSALYLCASSSGTASYKQYFGPGTRLTVT.

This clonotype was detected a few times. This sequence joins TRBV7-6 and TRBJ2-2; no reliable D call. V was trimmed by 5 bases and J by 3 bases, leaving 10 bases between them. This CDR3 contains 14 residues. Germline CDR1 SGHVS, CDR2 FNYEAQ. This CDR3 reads CASSPVKYTGELFF. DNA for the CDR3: TGTGCCAGCAGCCCCGTGAAATACACCGGGGAGCTGTTTTTT.

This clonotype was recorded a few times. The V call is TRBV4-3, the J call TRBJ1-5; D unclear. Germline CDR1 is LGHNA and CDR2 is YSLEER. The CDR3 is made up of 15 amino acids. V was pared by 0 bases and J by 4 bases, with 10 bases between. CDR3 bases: TGCGCCAGCAGCCAAGATGCAACCAGAAATCAGCCCCAGCATTTT. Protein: CASSQDATRNQPQHF.

CDR3 coding DNA: TGCAGCGTTGACACGGCTAACCAAGAGACCCAGTACTTC. Its protein is CSVDTANQETQYF. V usage is TRBV29-1 and J usage is TRBJ2-5; D not certain. The CDR3 sequence is 13 residues long. The V and J ends lost 3 bases and 0 bases respectively, with 8 bases between them. Germline lookup yields CDR1 SQVTM and CDR2 ANQGSEA.

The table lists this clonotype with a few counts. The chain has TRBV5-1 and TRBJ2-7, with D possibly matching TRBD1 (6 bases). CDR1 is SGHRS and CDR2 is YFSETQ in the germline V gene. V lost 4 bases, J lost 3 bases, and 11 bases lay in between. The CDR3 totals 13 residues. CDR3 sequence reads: CASSLGTYYEQYF. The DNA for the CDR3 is TGCGCCAGCAGCCTCGGGACATACTACGAGCAGTACTTC. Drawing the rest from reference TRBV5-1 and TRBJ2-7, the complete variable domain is KAGVTQTPRYLIKTRGQQVTLSCSPISGHRSVSWYQQTPGQGLQFLFEYFSETQRNKGNFPGRFSGRQFSNSRSEMNVSTLELGDSALYLCASSLGTYYEQYFGPGTRLTVT.

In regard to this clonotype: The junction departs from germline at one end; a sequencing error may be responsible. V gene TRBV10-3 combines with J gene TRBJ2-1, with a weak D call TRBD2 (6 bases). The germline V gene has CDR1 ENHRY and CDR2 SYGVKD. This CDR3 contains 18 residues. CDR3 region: CASSYRFELAASYNEQFF. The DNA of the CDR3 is TGTGCCAGCAGTTACCGCTTTGAACTAGCCGCCTCCTACAATGAGCAGTTCTTC.

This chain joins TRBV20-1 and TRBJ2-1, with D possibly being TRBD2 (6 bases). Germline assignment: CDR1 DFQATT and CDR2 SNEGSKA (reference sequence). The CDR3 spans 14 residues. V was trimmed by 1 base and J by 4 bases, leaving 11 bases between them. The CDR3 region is CSARGLVPYNEQFF. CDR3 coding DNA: TGCAGTGCTAGAGGACTAGTCCCTTACAATGAGCAGTTCTTC.

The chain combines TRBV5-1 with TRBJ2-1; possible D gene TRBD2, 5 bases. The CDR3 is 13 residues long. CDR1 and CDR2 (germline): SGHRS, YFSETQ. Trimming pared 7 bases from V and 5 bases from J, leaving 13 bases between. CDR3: CASALDWNNEQFF. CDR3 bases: TGCGCCAGCGCCTTGGACTGGAACAATGAGCAGTTCTTC.